A selection of T cell receptor beta chains follows, all from one sample in a study of beta chain features in type 1 diabetes. Repertoires were generated with immunoSEQ multiplex PCR, while TCRdb's copy carries only in-frame clones and drops some. Of hundreds of thousands of clones listed, over 11% are singletons. Sequencing input: naive CD4+ T cells from blood. The receptors here all came from a man in his late teens or twenties with type 1 diabetes. CDR3s include the opening cysteine and the closing phenylalanine or tryptophan. The D gene is left open where the match is weak. Clone size is not always given. Where it is, it says once, few, many or a class for expanded clones.

v_call: TRBV9; clone_size: .; d_call: .; j_call: TRBJ2-5; cdr3_aa: CASSVGSYQETQYF; cdr3_nt: TGTGCCAGCAGCGTAGGGTCGTACCAAGAGACCCAGTACTTC
v_call: TRBV29-1; clone_size: .; d_call: TRBD1; j_call: TRBJ2-2; cdr3_aa: CSGRQGYNTGELFF; cdr3_nt: TGCAGCGGACGACAGGGCTATAACACCGGGGAGCTGTTTTTT
v_call: TRBV6-5; clone_size: .; d_call: TRBD1; j_call: TRBJ1-5; cdr3_aa: CASSYVTGSPSPPQHF; cdr3_nt: TGTGCCAGCAGTTACGTGACAGGGAGCCCCAGTCCGCCCCAGCATTTT
v_call: TRBV7-9; clone_size: .; d_call: .; j_call: TRBJ1-2; cdr3_aa: CASSSAVAGFYGYTF; cdr3_nt: TGTGCCAGCAGCTCCGCCGTGGCGGGGTTCTATGGCTACACCTTC
v_call: TRBV13; clone_size: .; d_call: .; j_call: TRBJ2-7; cdr3_aa: CASSLQGWEQYF; cdr3_nt: TGTGCCAGCAGCTTACAGGGTTGGGAGCAGTACTTC
v_call: TRBV7-9; clone_size: few; d_call: TRBD2; j_call: TRBJ2-3; cdr3_aa: CASSSRTSRDTQYF; cdr3_nt: TGTGCCAGCAGCTCAAGGACTAGTCGGGATACGCAGTATTTT
v_call: TRBV7-2; clone_size: .; d_call: .; j_call: TRBJ2-3; cdr3_aa: CASSPGTSTDTQYF; cdr3_nt: TGTGCCAGCAGCCCAGGGACTAGCACAGATACGCAGTATTTT
v_call: TRBV11-1; clone_size: few; d_call: TRBD1; j_call: TRBJ2-5; cdr3_aa: CASSFGTGWETQYF; cdr3_nt: TGTGCCAGCAGCTTTGGGACAGGTTGGGAGACCCAGTACTTC
v_call: TRBV5-1; clone_size: .; d_call: .; j_call: TRBJ2-3; cdr3_aa: CASSLAQTTDTQYF; cdr3_nt: TGCGCCAGCAGCTTGGCCCAGACCACAGATACGCAGTATTTT
v_call: TRBV28; clone_size: few; d_call: .; j_call: TRBJ2-1; cdr3_aa: CASSLGQLYNEQFF; cdr3_nt: TGTGCCAGCAGTCTTGGACAGCTATACAATGAGCAGTTCTTC
v_call: TRBV29-1; clone_size: .; d_call: .; j_call: TRBJ1-4; cdr3_aa: CSVGREDEKLFF; cdr3_nt: TGCAGCGTTGGCAGGGAGGACGAAAAACTGTTTTTT
v_call: TRBV9; clone_size: few; d_call: TRBD2; j_call: TRBJ2-1; cdr3_aa: CASSVSGNEQFF; cdr3_nt: TGTGCCAGCAGCGTTAGCGGGAATGAGCAGTTCTTC
v_call: TRBV28; clone_size: few; d_call: .; j_call: TRBJ2-1; cdr3_aa: CASRGAGTGQFF; cdr3_nt: TGTGCCAGCCGGGGGGCCGGGACGGGACAGTTCTTC
v_call: TRBV21-1; clone_size: few; d_call: .; j_call: TRBJ2-4; cdr3_aa: CASSKGGKNIQYF; cdr3_nt: TGTGCCAGCAGCAAAGGAGGGAAGAACATTCAGTACTTC
v_call: TRBV15; clone_size: .; d_call: .; j_call: TRBJ1-1; cdr3_aa: CATSRDWENTEAFF; cdr3_nt: TGTGCCACCAGCAGAGATTGGGAGAACACTGAAGCTTTCTTT
v_call: TRBV5-1; clone_size: .; d_call: .; j_call: TRBJ2-3; cdr3_aa: CASSLEDSYTQYF; cdr3_nt: TGCGCCAGCAGCTTGGAGGACAGTTATACGCAGTATTTT
v_call: TRBV7-9; clone_size: few; d_call: .; j_call: TRBJ2-3; cdr3_aa: CASSNRDFHTDTQYF; cdr3_nt: TGTGCCAGCAGCAACCGGGACTTCCACACAGATACGCAGTATTTT
v_call: TRBV30; clone_size: few; d_call: TRBD1; j_call: TRBJ1-1; cdr3_aa: CAWSQGPHTEAFF; cdr3_nt: TGTGCCTGGTCACAGGGGCCCCACACTGAAGCTTTCTTT
v_call: TRBV30; clone_size: few; d_call: .; j_call: TRBJ2-3; cdr3_aa: CAWSVGQTDTQYF; cdr3_nt: TGTGCCTGGAGTGTGGGGCAAACAGATACGCAGTATTTT
v_call: TRBV28; clone_size: .; d_call: .; j_call: TRBJ1-4; cdr3_aa: CASSAPPGAEEKLFF; cdr3_nt: TGTGCCAGCAGTGCTCCGCCCGGAGCGGAGGAAAAACTGTTTTTT
v_call: TRBV5-1; clone_size: few; d_call: TRBD2; j_call: TRBJ2-1; cdr3_aa: CASSLGSGSDEQFF; cdr3_nt: TGCGCCAGCAGCTTGGGTAGCGGGAGTGACGAGCAGTTCTTC
v_call: TRBV30; clone_size: .; d_call: .; j_call: TRBJ1-5; cdr3_aa: CAWSGTARGRQPQHF; cdr3_nt: TGTGCCTGGAGCGGGACTGCGCGGGGTCGACAGCCCCAGCATTTT